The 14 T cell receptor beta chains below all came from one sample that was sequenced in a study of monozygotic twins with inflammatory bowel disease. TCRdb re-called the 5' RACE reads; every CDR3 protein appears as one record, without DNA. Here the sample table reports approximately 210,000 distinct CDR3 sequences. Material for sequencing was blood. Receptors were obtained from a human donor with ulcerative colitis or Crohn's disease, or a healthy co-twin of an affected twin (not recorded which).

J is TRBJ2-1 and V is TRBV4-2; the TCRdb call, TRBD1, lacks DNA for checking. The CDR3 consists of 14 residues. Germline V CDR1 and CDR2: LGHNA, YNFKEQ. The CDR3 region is CASTANPGDNEQFF.

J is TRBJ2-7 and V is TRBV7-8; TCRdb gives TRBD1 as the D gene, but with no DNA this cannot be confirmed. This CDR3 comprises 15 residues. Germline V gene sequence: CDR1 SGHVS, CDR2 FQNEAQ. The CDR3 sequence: CASSLLGAGAGEQYF.

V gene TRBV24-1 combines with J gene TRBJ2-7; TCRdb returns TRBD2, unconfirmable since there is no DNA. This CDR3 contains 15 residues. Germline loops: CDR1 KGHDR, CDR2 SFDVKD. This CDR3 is CATSDLRGLRYEQYF.

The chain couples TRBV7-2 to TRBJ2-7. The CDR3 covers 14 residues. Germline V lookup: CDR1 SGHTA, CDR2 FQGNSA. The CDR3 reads CASSATGASYEQYF.

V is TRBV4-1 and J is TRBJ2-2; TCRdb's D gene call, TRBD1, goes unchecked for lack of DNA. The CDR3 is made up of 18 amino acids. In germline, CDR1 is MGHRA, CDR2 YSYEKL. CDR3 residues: CASSLLSVGQGRTGELFF.

This CDR3 is CSVDFDEKLFF. The chain has TRBV29-1 and TRBJ1-4. Looked up from germline, CDR1 is SQVTM and CDR2 is ANQGSEA. The CDR3 totals 11 residues. The full variable domain, in which reference TRBV29-1 and TRBJ1-4 provide the parts outside the CDR3, is SAVISQKPSRDICQRGTSLTIQCQVDSQVTMMFWYRQQPGQSLTLIATANQGSEATYESGFVIDKFPISRPNLTFSTLTVSNMSPEDSSIYLCSVDFDEKLFFGSGTQLSVL.

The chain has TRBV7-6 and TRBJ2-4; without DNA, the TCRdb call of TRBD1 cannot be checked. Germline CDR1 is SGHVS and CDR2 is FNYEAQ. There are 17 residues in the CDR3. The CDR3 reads CASSLGAQGISENIQYF.

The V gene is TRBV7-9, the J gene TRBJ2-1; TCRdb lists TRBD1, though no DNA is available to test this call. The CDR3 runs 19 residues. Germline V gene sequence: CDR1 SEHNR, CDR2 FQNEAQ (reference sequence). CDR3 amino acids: CASSLPGSDQLSSYNEQFF.

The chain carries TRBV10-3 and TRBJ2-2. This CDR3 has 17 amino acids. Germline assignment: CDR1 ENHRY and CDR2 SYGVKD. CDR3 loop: CAISESERRANTGELFF.

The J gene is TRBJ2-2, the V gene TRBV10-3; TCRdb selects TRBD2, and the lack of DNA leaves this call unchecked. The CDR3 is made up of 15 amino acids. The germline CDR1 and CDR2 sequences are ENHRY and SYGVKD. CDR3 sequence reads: CAIGGLSANTGELFF.

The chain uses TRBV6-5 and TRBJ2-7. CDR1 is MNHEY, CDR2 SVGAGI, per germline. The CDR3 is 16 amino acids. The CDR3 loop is CASSYSGSHSAYEQYF.

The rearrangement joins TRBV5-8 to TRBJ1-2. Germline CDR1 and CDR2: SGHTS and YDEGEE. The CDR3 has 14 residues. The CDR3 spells CASSLSGANYGYTF.

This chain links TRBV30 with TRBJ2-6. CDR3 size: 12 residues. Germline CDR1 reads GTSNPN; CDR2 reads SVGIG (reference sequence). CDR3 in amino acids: CAWFSGANVLTF.

The CDR3 region is CASSFNAVMNTEAFF. This sequence joins TRBV7-3 and TRBJ1-1. Looked up from germline, CDR1 is SGHTA and CDR2 is FQGTGA. This CDR3 region has 15 residues. Full variable domain (outside the CDR3, taken from reference TRBV7-3 and TRBJ1-1): GAGVSQTPSNKVTEKGKYVELRCDPISGHTALYWYRQSLGQGPEFLIYFQGTGAADDSGLPNDRFFAVRPEGSVSTLKIQRTERGDSAVYLCASSFNAVMNTEAFFGQGTRLTVV.